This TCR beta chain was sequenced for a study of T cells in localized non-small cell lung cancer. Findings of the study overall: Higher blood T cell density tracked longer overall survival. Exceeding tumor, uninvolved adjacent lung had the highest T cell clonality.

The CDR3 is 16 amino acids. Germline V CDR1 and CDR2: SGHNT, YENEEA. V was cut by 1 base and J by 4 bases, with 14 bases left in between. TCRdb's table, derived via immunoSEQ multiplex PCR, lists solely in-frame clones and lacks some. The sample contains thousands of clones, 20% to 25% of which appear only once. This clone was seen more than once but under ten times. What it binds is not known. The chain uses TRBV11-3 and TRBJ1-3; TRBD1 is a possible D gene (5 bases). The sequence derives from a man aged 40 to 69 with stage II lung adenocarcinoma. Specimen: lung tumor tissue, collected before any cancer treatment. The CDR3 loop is CASSLVGGARGNTIYF. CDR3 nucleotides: TGTGCCAGCAGCTTAGTTGGCGGGGCCAGAGGAAACACCATATATTTT. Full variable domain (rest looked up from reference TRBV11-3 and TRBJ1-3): EAGVVQSPRYKIIEKKQPVAFWCNPISGHNTLYWYLQNLGQGPELLIRYENEEAVDDSQLPKDRFSAERLKGVDSTLKIQPAELGDSAVYLCASSLVGGARGNTIYFGEGSWLTVV.